This paragraph covers one T cell receptor beta chain sequence. This clone was counted a single time. Its antigen remains unidentified. No much larger clone is present one base from it, and per-base qualities are unavailable. The CDR3 regions of human TCRbeta chains were analyzed by immunosequencing. In the authors' own workflow: Repertoire TCRs were checked for matches against a reference library of SARS-CoV-2-specific TCRs that had been generated using the MIRA antigen-specificity platform. Breadth was defined as the fraction of unique TCRs that were SARS-CoV-2-associated, and depth was defined as the fraction of total T cells that were SARS-CoV-2-associated. Each spike-specific TCR was assigned to its reactive spike region and to a CD4 or CD8 class using the MIRA data. Log10-transformed breadth and depth values were compared by one-way ANOVA with Sidak's multiple comparisons tests. TCRdb took over this immuneACCESS table, retaining in-frame rearrangements with V and J assigned. Such tables are incomplete; in checked studies, under half of the missing clones stem from an unresolved V gene, and the remainder is unexplained. V, J and clone size were drawn from that table, and D and trimming were deduced from the DNA. Across this sample there are tens of thousands of clones, with around 90% seen only once. The top ten hold approximately 1.5% of the sample.

The sample originates from a study of T cell responses to AZD1222 COVID-19 vaccine (dated by TCRdb to the early 2020s). Concerning the study at large: Because spike-specific TCR depth and breadth did not differ between the two schedules, AZD1222 recipients who got a second dose at roughly 4 weeks were pooled with those who got a second dose at roughly 12 weeks. A total of roughly 240 trial participants underwent TCR sequencing, of whom some 210 received two doses of AZD1222 and 26 received two doses of the MenACWY control vaccine. Enrollment into the trials was organized by age into subgroups of 18-55, 56-69 and 70-plus years, and those subgroups contained about 160, 30 and 59 TCR-sequenced participants, respectively.

Overall study outcomes, separate from this receptor: After two AZD1222 doses, spike-specific TCR breadth and depth were significantly higher than at day 0 and than in MenACWY recipients. Conclusions about previously exposed vaccinees are limited, since just a handful of AZD1222 recipients were seropositive for SARS-CoV-2 at baseline. Reportedly, close to half of the unique spike-specific TCRs recognized epitopes lying outside the regions that are mutated in the B.1.351 and B.1.1.7 variants. Because no samples from the day 14 peak response were available, repertoires could be characterized only after the peak T cell response. The vaccine-associated CD4 TCRs covered the entire spike protein, and the dominant responses fell in regions 160-218 and 743-854. Participants were mostly white British, with more females than males. The authors suggested clonal diversity may have been underestimated. In the small 56-69-year group, the increase in depth fell short of significance, most likely because of low power.

The CDR3, cysteine through phenylalanine, is 13 amino acids long. CDR3 DNA is the only sequence kept; it has 39 bases, read in frame from the first base. The germline V gene specifies SGDLS as CDR1 and YYNGEE as CDR2. V is reduced by 0 bases and J by 2 bases, leaving a spacing of 5 bases between them. The meaning of the sample's time point label: baseline before first vaccination. Vaccinee samples were obtained from the UK trials COV001 and COV002, which included a single-blind randomized controlled phase 2/3 trial of AZD1222 (ChAdOx1 nCoV-19) in healthy adults. For TCRbeta chain sequencing, PBMC samples from trial participants were taken at day 0 and at day 28 after the second dose.

This sequence uses TRBV9 and TRBJ1-2; no D segment can be confidently identified. The sequencing here drew on peripheral blood, taken on day 0 of AZD1222 vaccination. The clonotype was recovered from an adult in good health. The bases read TGTGCCAGCAGCGTAGTTTCGAACTATGGCTACACCTTC. Its protein is CASSVVSNYGYTF.